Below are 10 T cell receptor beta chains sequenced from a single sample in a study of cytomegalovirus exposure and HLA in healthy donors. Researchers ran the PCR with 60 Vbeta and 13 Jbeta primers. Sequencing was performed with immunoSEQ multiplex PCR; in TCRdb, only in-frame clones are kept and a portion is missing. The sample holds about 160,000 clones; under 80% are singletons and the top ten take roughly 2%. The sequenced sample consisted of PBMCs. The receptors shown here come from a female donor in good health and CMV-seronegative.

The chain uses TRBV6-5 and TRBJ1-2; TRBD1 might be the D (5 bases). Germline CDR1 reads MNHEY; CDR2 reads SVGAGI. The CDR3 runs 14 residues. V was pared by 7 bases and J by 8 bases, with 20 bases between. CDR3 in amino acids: CASTTLGRERGYTF. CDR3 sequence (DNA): TGTGCCAGCACCACCTTAGGCAGGGAACGCGGCTACACCTTC.

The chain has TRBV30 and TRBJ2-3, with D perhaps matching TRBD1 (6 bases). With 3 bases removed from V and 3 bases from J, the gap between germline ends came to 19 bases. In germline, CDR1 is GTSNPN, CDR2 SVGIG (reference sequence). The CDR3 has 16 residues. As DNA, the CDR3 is TGTGCCTGGAGAAGCCAGGGGCGGCTAGGGACAGATACGCAGTATTTT. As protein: CAWRSQGRLGTDTQYF.

In DNA, the CDR3 is TGTGCCAGCAGCTTTGGCAATCAGCCCCAGCATTTT. Encoded protein: CASSFGNQPQHF. J is TRBJ1-5 and V is TRBV6-1; no clear D. V gave up 6 bases and J gave up 2 bases, with 5 bases separating them. Per germline, CDR1 MNHNS and CDR2 SASEGT. The CDR3 sequence is 12 residues long.

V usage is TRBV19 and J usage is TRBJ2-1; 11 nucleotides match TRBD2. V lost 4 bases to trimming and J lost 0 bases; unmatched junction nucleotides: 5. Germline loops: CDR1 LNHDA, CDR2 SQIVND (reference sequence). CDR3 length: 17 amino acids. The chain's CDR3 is CASSTLTSGSSYNEQFF. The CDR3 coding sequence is TGTGCCAGTAGTACCCTTACTAGCGGGAGCTCCTACAATGAGCAGTTCTTC.

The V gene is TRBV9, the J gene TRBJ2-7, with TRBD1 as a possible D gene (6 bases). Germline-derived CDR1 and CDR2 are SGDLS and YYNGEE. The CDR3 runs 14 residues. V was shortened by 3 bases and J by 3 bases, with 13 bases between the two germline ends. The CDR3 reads CASSAGVQGYEQYF. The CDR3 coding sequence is TGTGCCAGCAGCGCAGGGGTCCAAGGCTACGAGCAGTACTTC. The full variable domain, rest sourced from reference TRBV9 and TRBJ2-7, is DSGVTQTPKHLITATGQRVTLRCSPRSGDLSVYWYQQSLDQGLQFLIQYYNGEERAKGNILERFSAQQFPDLHSELNLSSLELGDSALYFCASSAGVQGYEQYFGPGTRLTVT.

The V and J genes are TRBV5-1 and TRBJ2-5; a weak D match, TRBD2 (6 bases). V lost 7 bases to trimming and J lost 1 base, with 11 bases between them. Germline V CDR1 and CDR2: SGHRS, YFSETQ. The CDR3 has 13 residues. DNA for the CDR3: TGCGCCAGCGGCCGGGGGATCCAAGAGACCCAGTACTTC. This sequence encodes CASGRGIQETQYF.

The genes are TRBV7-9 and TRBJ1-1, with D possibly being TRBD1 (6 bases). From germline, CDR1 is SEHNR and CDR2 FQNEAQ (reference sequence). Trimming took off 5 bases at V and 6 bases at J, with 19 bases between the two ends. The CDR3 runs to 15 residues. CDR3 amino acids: CASSPRQAGRAEAFF. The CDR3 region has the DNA TGTGCCAGCAGCCCGCGACAGGCCGGGAGGGCTGAAGCTTTCTTT. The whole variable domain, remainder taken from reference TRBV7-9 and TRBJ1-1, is DTGVSQNPRHKITKRGQNVTFRCDPISEHNRLYWYRQTLGQGPEFLTYFQNEAQLEKSRLLSDRFSAERPKGSFSTLEIQRTEQGDSAMYLCASSPRQAGRAEAFFGQGTRLTVV.

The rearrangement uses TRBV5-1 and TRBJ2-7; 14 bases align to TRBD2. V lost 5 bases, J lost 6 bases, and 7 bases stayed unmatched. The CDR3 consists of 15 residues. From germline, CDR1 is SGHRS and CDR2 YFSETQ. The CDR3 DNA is TGCGCCAGCAGGAGGGGACTAGCGGGAGCGGGCGAGCAGTACTTC. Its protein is CASRRGLAGAGEQYF.

CDR3 sequence reads: CASSLDRRDSPLHF. The DNA for the CDR3 is TGCGCCAGCAGCTTGGACCGACGGGATTCACCCCTCCACTTT. The chain uses TRBV5-1 and TRBJ1-6; D gene uncertain. The CDR3 has 14 residues. Germline V CDR1 and CDR2: SGHRS, YFSETQ. V was clipped by 0 bases and J by 8 bases, with 9 bases between them.

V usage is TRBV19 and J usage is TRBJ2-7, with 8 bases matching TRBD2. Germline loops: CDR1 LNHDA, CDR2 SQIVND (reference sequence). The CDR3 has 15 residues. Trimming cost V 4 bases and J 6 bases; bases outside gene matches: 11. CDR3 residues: CASSTSGSFNPEQYF. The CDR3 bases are TGTGCCAGTAGTACCAGCGGGAGCTTCAATCCCGAGCAGTACTTC.